This is a list of T cell receptor beta chains from one sample in a study of a mutant IDH1 vaccine in newly diagnosed glioma. These receptors lack a known antigen. The method was immunoSEQ multiplex PCR; TCRdb's version includes in-frame clones alone and lacks a portion of them. This sample has tens of thousands of clones, with under 90% found just once. The material was PBMCs, obtained from a glioma patient whose treatment included an IDH1 peptide vaccine. The receptors originated from a man in his fifties with glioma. Both conserved end residues are part of each CDR3. Fields, in order: D gene, J gene, clone size, CDR3 length, V gene, CDR3 protein, CDR3 DNA. The D gene is left open where the match is weak. Not all rows give a size; the values are once, few, many and, for expanded clones, a class.

D: .
J: TRBJ2-7
size: .
length: 11
V: TRBV27
CDR3: CASGVSYEQYF
DNA: TGTGCCAGCGGGGTCTCCTACGAGCAGTACTTC

D: .
J: TRBJ2-7
size: .
length: 13
V: TRBV5-7
CDR3: CASPRGSSYEQYF
DNA: TGTGCCTCTCCCAGAGGGTCATCCTACGAGCAGTACTTC

D: .
J: TRBJ2-2
size: once
length: 14
V: TRBV2
CDR3: CATGRDTNTGELFF
DNA: TGTGCCACGGGGCGGGACACGAACACCGGGGAGCTGTTTTTT

D: .
J: TRBJ2-7
size: .
length: 14
V: TRBV5-1
CDR3: CASSGGGGAYEQYF
DNA: TGCGCCAGCAGCGGGGGAGGGGGTGCCTACGAGCAGTACTTC

D: .
J: TRBJ1-2
size: .
length: 12
V: TRBV6-6
CDR3: CASSYSWDGYTF
DNA: TGTGCCAGCAGTTACTCCTGGGACGGCTACACCTTC

D: .
J: TRBJ2-7
size: .
length: 13
V: TRBV14
CDR3: CASSHGHIYEQYF
DNA: TGTGCCAGCAGCCACGGACATATCTACGAGCAGTACTTC

D: TRBD1
J: TRBJ1-2
size: .
length: 15
V: TRBV27
CDR3: CASRMGTGPNYGYTF
DNA: TGTGCCAGCAGGATGGGGACAGGGCCTAACTATGGCTACACCTTC

D: TRBD1
J: TRBJ1-1
size: .
length: 12
V: TRBV6-6
CDR3: CASSWTGKEAFF
DNA: TGTGCCAGCAGTTGGACAGGGAAAGAAGCTTTCTTT

D: TRBD1
J: TRBJ1-1
size: .
length: 15
V: TRBV19
CDR3: CASSESTGGRTEAFF
DNA: TGTGCCAGTAGCGAGTCCACAGGGGGCAGGACTGAAGCTTTCTTT

D: .
J: TRBJ2-5
size: .
length: 15
V: TRBV5-1
CDR3: CASCQNDCGKETQYF
DNA: TGCGCCAGCTGCCAAAATGATTGCGGGAAGGAGACCCAGTACTTC

D: TRBD1
J: TRBJ2-1
size: .
length: 15
V: TRBV18
CDR3: CASSPQGQVSNEQFF
DNA: TGTGCCAGCTCACCACAAGGACAGGTTTCCAATGAGCAGTTCTTC

D: .
J: TRBJ2-7
size: .
length: 11
V: TRBV2
CDR3: CASSERYEQYF
DNA: TGTGCCAGCAGTGAGAGGTACGAGCAGTACTTC

D: .
J: TRBJ2-6
size: .
length: 13
V: TRBV7-6
CDR3: CASSLAGANVLTF
DNA: TGTGCCAGCAGCTTAGCTGGGGCCAACGTCCTGACTTTC

D: TRBD2
J: TRBJ2-5
size: .
length: 15
V: TRBV5-5
CDR3: CASGLSGGAGETQYF
DNA: TGTGCCAGCGGTCTGAGCGGGGGGGCCGGAGAGACCCAGTACTTC

D: .
J: TRBJ2-4
size: .
length: 16
V: TRBV30
CDR3: CAWSVQLVYPKNIQYF
DNA: TGTGCCTGGAGTGTACAGTTGGTTTACCCCAAAAACATTCAGTACTTC

D: TRBD1
J: TRBJ2-7
size: .
length: 15
V: TRBV11-3
CDR3: CASSSMDRGVDEQYF
DNA: TGTGCCAGCAGCTCAATGGACAGGGGTGTTGACGAGCAGTACTTC

D: TRBD1
J: TRBJ2-7
size: .
length: 14
V: TRBV5-1
CDR3: CASSLGTGHDEQYF
DNA: TGCGCCAGCAGCTTGGGGACAGGGCACGACGAGCAGTACTTC